The rows below give T cell receptor beta chains drawn from one sample of a study of cytomegalovirus exposure and HLA in healthy donors. Sequencing was performed with immunoSEQ multiplex PCR; in TCRdb, only in-frame clones are kept and a portion is missing. The sample shows roughly 60,000 clones, about 81% of them seen only once. Sequenced sample: PBMCs. These receptor sequences come from a woman in her twenties or thirties in good health and CMV-seronegative. CDR3s include the opening cysteine and the closing phenylalanine or tryptophan. Each record gives: CDR3 length, V gene, D gene, CDR3 protein. The D gene is left open where the match is weak.

>12|TRBV12-5|NA
CASGSGLGELFF
>14|TRBV11-2|NA
CASSVGFSGEPQHF
>14|TRBV6-1|NA
CASNGQRNSGEQFF
>16|TRBV2|NA
CASRDTGELFSYEQYF
>15|TRBV7-3|TRBD1
CASSLNEGGFLEAFF
>12|TRBV5-5|NA
CASSRDGGEQYF
>18|TRBV18|TRBD1
CASSPLRTGTETNEKLFF
>16|TRBV7-2|TRBD2
CASSRRTSGNTGELFF
>15|TRBV11-3|NA
CASSLAKTSTDTQYF
>15|TRBV28|TRBD1
CASSLAGTGFHEQYF
>13|TRBV18|NA
CASSPISGAEAFF
>14|TRBV7-6|NA
CASRTGVGTGELFF
>15|TRBV5-1|TRBD1
CASSSYGQGPTEAFF
>17|TRBV9|NA
CASSADGGRGSYNEQFF
>15|TRBV6-1|TRBD2
CASRSPGRRQETQYF
>13|TRBV6-4|NA
CASRGGTEDTQYF
>15|TRBV28|TRBD1
CASSSSGTGIEKLFF
>15|TRBV18|TRBD1
CASSPRDRYNSPLHF
>12|TRBV5-1|NA
CASSPGGNGYTF
>14|TRBV28|TRBD1
CASSFWTGKQPQHF
>15|TRBV11-2|TRBD1
CASSLLAQGAYGYTF
>14|TRBV6-5|NA
CASSYGQDNSPLHF
>18|TRBV10-1|TRBD2
CASRMLSGRNRSTDTQYF
>13|TRBV27|NA
CASSWGVSTEAFF
>13|TRBV29-1|TRBD1
CSADRTGLYGYTF